The next 23 T cell receptor beta chains were all read from a single sample in a study of T-cell memory formation after mild COVID-19. TCRdb recomputed calls from the 5' RACE reads with MiXCR, one row per CDR3 protein. This sample carries 150,000 to 200,000 distinct CDR3 sequences, more than 9% of them seen once, and the ten largest clones take approximately 3.8%. The sequenced sample was PBMCs or a T cell subset sorted from them (not recorded which). Receptor source: a man younger than 35 who had mild COVID-19 (a few samples of this study predate the infection). Cell type and time point are not known.

This clonotype was seen only a few times. This rearrangement joins TRBV6-5 to TRBJ1-5, with TRBD1 identical over 8 bases. The CDR3 extends over 16 amino acids. The ends lost 6 bases at V and 7 bases at J; junction bases unmatched: 14. Germline V gene data show CDR1 as MNHEY and CDR2 as SVGAGI. The CDR3 DNA reads TGTGCCAGCAGCCCCTTCGTCCACAGGGGGGTACAGCCCCAGCATTTT. It translates to CASSPFVHRGVQPQHF.

Turning to this clonotype: The junction differs from germline at one of its ends, possibly a read error. This sequence joins TRBV6-1 and TRBJ1-5, with D tentatively TRBD1 (5 bases). The CDR3 has 16 amino acids. Germline V gene sequence: CDR1 MNHNS, CDR2 SASEGT. This CDR3 is CASSEVRTRPNQPQHF. CDR3 nucleotides: TGTGCCAGCAGCGAAGTAAGGACACGGCCTAATCAGCCCCAGCATTTT.

This chain uses TRBV29-1 with TRBJ2-5, with TRBD1 identical over 9 bases. The V gene end was trimmed by 5 bases and the J gene end by 5 bases; junction bases not matched to a gene: 15. The CDR3 spans 16 residues. Germline CDR1 and CDR2: SQVTM and ANQGSEA. The CDR3 protein is CSVRDPGTGQGETQYF. Here the CDR3 DNA reads TGCAGCGTTAGGGATCCCGGGACAGGGCAGGGGGAGACCCAGTACTTC. Variable domain in full (rest from reference TRBV29-1 and TRBJ2-5): SAVISQKPSRDICQRGTSLTIQCQVDSQVTMMFWYRQQPGQSLTLIATANQGSEATYESGFVIDKFPISRPNLTFSTLTVSNMSPEDSSIYLCSVRDPGTGQGETQYFGPGTRLLVL.

This clonotype occurred a few times. The rearrangement joins TRBV29-1 to TRBJ2-6; D possibly matches TRBD1 or TRBD2 (5 bases each). There are 14 residues in the CDR3. The germline V and J ends were trimmed by 7 bases and 2 bases, with 12 bases remaining between them. CDR1 is SQVTM, CDR2 ANQGSEA, per germline. Here the CDR3 reads CSAREGAGANVLTF. DNA for the CDR3: TGCAGCGCCCGGGAAGGGGCTGGGGCCAACGTCCTGACTTTC.

This clonotype appeared a few times. The chain couples TRBV24-1 to TRBJ2-1; D gene unclear. Germline CDR1 reads KGHDR; CDR2 reads SFDVKD. The CDR3 contains 11 residues. V was shortened by 10 bases and J by 10 bases, with 13 bases between the two germline ends. CDR3 DNA: TGTGCCACTGCAAACTCATGGGAGCAGTTCTTC. It translates to CATANSWEQFF.

The chain employs TRBV15 and TRBJ2-7; D remains unclear. The CDR3 length is 13 residues. In germline, CDR1 is LNHNV, CDR2 YYDKDF (reference sequence). The V gene lost 0 bases and the J gene lost 3 bases, with 6 bases spanning the gap. The CDR3 nucleotides are TGTGCCACCAGCAGAGATCTCCTCTACGAGCAGTACGTC. The encoded protein is CATSRDLLYEQYV.

In its sample, this clonotype was seen a few times. V gene TRBV4-1 combines with J gene TRBJ2-5; TRBD1 matches at 8 bases. The CDR3 spans 17 residues. Trimming removed 0 bases from V and 1 base from J; junction bases left unmatched: 7. In germline, CDR1 is MGHRA, CDR2 YSYEKL. CDR3 loop: CASSQDPGQGVQETQYF. CDR3 nucleotide sequence: TGCGCCAGCAGCCAAGATCCCGGACAGGGCGTCCAAGAGACCCAGTACTTC.

The chain is built from TRBV7-2 and TRBJ1-1; tentatively, D is TRBD1 (6 bases). From germline, CDR1 is SGHTA and CDR2 FQGNSA. CDR3 length: 15 amino acids. V gave up 6 bases and J gave up 6 bases, with 20 bases separating them. CDR3 DNA: TGTGCCAGCAGGCCGTACCAGGGGTTAGGGTCTGAAGCTTTCTTT. Encoded protein: CASRPYQGLGSEAFF.

The rearrangement uses TRBV12-3 or TRBV12-4 and TRBJ2-3; D tentatively fits TRBD1 or TRBD2 (5 bases each). With 3 bases removed from V and 2 bases from J, the gap between germline ends came to 12 bases. The CDR3 loop spans 15 amino acids. CDR3 in DNA: TGTGCCAGCAGTTTCAGGGATAGCGACACAGATACGCAGTATTTT. Protein sequence: CASSFRDSDTDTQYF.

V and J are TRBV30 and TRBJ1-5; 7 bases agree with TRBD1. The ends lost 3 bases at V and 3 bases at J; junction bases unmatched: 17. Germline loops: CDR1 GTSNPN, CDR2 SVGIG (reference sequence). CDR3 length: 18 residues. CDR3 DNA: TGTGCCTGGAGCGCTAGCCGGACAGGTGCCCTCTCCAATCAGCCCCAGCATTTT. It encodes CAWSASRTGALSNQPQHF.

The CDR3 spells CASSRGGVEETQYF. The CDR3 nucleotides read TGTGCCAGCAGCCGAGGGGGCGTGGAAGAGACCCAGTACTTC. This sequence joins TRBV7-2 and TRBJ2-5; 7 bases map to TRBD1. Losses at the gene ends were 5 bases for V and 3 bases for J; bases not matched to a gene: 6. Germline CDR1 and CDR2: SGHTA and FQGNSA. CDR3 length: 14 amino acids.

V is TRBV21-1 and J is TRBJ1-2. TRBV21-1 is reported as a pseudogene. The length of the CDR3 is 13 residues. The CDR3 here is CASSIPPYYGYTF. CDR3 sequence (DNA): TGTGCCAGCAGCATCCCTCCCTACTATGGCTACACCTTC.

This clonotype showed up just a few times. The chain is built from TRBV5-1 and TRBJ2-2; the match to TRBD1 covers 7 bases. Germline trimming cut 3 bases from V and 1 base from J; bases unmatched to any gene: 6. Germline V gives CDR1 SGHRS, CDR2 YFSETQ. This CDR3 contains 16 residues. Here the CDR3 reads CASSSDRVRNTGELFF. The CDR3 DNA sequence: TGCGCCAGCAGCTCTGACAGGGTGCGGAACACCGGGGAGCTGTTTTTT.

The rearrangement joins TRBV28 to TRBJ1-6, with TRBD1 matching 8 bases. Germline V CDR1 and CDR2: MDHEN, SYDVKM. V shed 7 bases and J 10 bases; nucleotides not matched to a gene: 6. The CDR3 covers 13 residues. CDR3 bases: TGTGCCAGCACCGGACAGGGCGGGTCACCCCTCCACTTT. Translated, it gives CASTGQGGSPLHF.

This chain connects TRBV2 to TRBJ2-1; TRBD1 matches at 12 bases. CDR1 and CDR2 from the germline V gene are SNHLY and FYNNEI. The CDR3 covers 15 residues. J was trimmed by 8 bases and V by 2 bases; bases with no gene match: 4. CDR3 sequence: CASSEQGQGADEQFF. Here the CDR3 DNA reads TGTGCCAGCAGTGAACAGGGACAGGGGGCGGATGAGCAGTTCTTC.

The chain uses TRBV2 and TRBJ2-1, with a weak D call TRBD2 (6 bases). Germline V gives CDR1 SNHLY, CDR2 FYNNEI. The CDR3 covers 15 residues. Trimming cost V 5 bases and J 12 bases, with 23 bases left between them. CDR3 DNA: TGTGCCAGCAGTCCACCTGTTGGGGGGTCGAGGGGGCAGTTCTTC. Amino acid sequence: CASSPPVGGSRGQFF.

This chain joins TRBV15 and TRBJ2-3; 8 bases agree with TRBD1. With 2 bases clipped from V and 2 bases from J, the junction kept 6 bases outside the gene matches. Germline loops: CDR1 LNHNV, CDR2 YYDKDF (reference sequence). The length of the CDR3 is 16 residues. CDR3 protein: CATSRRRTGNTDTQYF. The CDR3 nucleotides read TGTGCCACCAGCAGAAGAAGGACAGGGAACACAGATACGCAGTATTTT.

The chain joins TRBV5-1 to TRBJ2-5; D possibly matches TRBD1 or TRBD2 (5 bases each). In germline, CDR1 is SGHRS, CDR2 YFSETQ. Trimming took off 0 bases at V and 1 base at J, with 10 bases between the two ends. The CDR3 covers 15 residues. The CDR3 sequence is CASSLAGPTQETQYF. CDR3 sequence (DNA): TGCGCCAGCAGCTTGGCGGGGCCGACCCAAGAGACCCAGTACTTC.

The chain couples TRBV20-1 to TRBJ2-2; D not resolved. Trimming took 4 bases from V and 5 from J, leaving 11 bases between them. Per germline, CDR1 DFQATT and CDR2 SNEGSKA (reference sequence). This CDR3 region has 13 residues. CDR3: CSATRGGTGELFF. The CDR3 DNA follows: TGCAGTGCTACCCGCGGTGGGACCGGGGAGCTGTTTTTT.

This clonotype has just a few counts. J is TRBJ2-5 and V is TRBV5-1, with D perhaps matching TRBD1 (6 bases). V was trimmed by 3 bases and J by 5 bases, leaving 14 bases between them. The CDR3 sequence is 14 residues long. Germline assignment: CDR1 SGHRS and CDR2 YFSETQ. CDR3 in DNA: TGCGCCAGCAGCTGGCAACAGGGACGGGAGACCCAGTACTTC. Its translation: CASSWQQGRETQYF.

This clonotype showed up many times. The chain recombines TRBV3-1 with TRBJ2-2; no reliable D call. Trimming stripped 0 bases from V and 8 bases from J, with 4 bases between. The CDR3 is 12 residues long. Germline values: CDR1 LGHDT, CDR2 YNNKEL (reference sequence). CDR3 DNA: TGTGCCAGCAGCCAAGATTCAGGGGAGCTGTTTTTT. It yields the protein CASSQDSGELFF.

In its sample, this clonotype was seen many times. The rearrangement uses TRBV20-1 and TRBJ2-4; TRBD1 agrees at 10 bases. Germline CDR1 is DFQATT and CDR2 is SNEGSKA (reference sequence). V lost 5 bases and J lost 6; bases outside the gene matches: 4. This CDR3 has 13 amino acids. The CDR3 spells CSAPRQGANIQYF. The CDR3 DNA follows: TGCAGTGCTCCACGACAGGGGGCAAACATTCAGTACTTC.

The gene calls are TRBV20-1 and TRBJ1-4, with D hard to call. The germline CDR1 and CDR2 sequences are DFQATT and SNEGSKA (reference sequence). Between the trimmed V and J ends, which lost 3 bases and 11 bases, there was a span of 19 bases. The CDR3 runs to 14 residues. DNA for the CDR3: TGCAGTGCTAGGCCTCTTGCCGGTAGTCCGAAACTGTTTTTT. Translation gives CSARPLAGSPKLFF.